Below, 18 T cell receptor beta chains from the same sample are listed, as sequenced in a study of control samples from healthy donors and cancer patients. Assay used: immunoSEQ multiplex PCR; TCRdb lists only in-frame clones, some missing. The profile covers about 190,000 clones, with roughly nine tenths appearing a single time and approximately 1.8% taken by the ten largest. The specimen sequenced was blood. These receptors all come from a man aged 30 to 45 in good health.

The chain has TRBV2 and TRBJ2-1; D is ambiguous. CDR1 is SNHLY and CDR2 is FYNNEI in the germline V gene. V lost 4 bases and J lost 2, with 9 bases in between. The CDR3 consists of 14 residues. CDR3 protein: CASSAQDAYNEQFF. The CDR3, as DNA: TGTGCCAGCAGTGCCCAAGATGCCTACAATGAGCAGTTCTTC.

The chain uses TRBV15 and TRBJ2-3, with D unclear. This CDR3 is 14 amino acids long. Deletions cut 6 bases from V and 2 bases from J, with 12 bases between. Germline V lookup: CDR1 LNHNV, CDR2 YYDKDF (reference sequence). The CDR3 DNA is TGTGCCACCAGGCAGCGAACTTCCACAGATACGCAGTATTTT. Its protein is CATRQRTSTDTQYF.

In this sample, this clone turned up once. This sequence joins TRBV6-1 and TRBJ2-1, with D perhaps matching TRBD2 (5 bases). The CDR3 runs to 14 residues. The germline V gene has CDR1 MNHNS and CDR2 SASEGT. V gave up 3 bases and J gave up 4 bases, with 10 bases separating them. The CDR3 DNA sequence: TGTGCCAGCAGTGAGAGGACTTCTTACAATGAGCAGTTCTTC. Translation gives CASSERTSYNEQFF.

The chain couples TRBV6-2 or TRBV6-3 to TRBJ2-1, with 9 positions matching TRBD2. Looked up from germline, CDR1 is MNHEY and CDR2 is SVGEGT. With V trimmed by 5 bases and J by 6 bases, 11 bases remained unmatched. This CDR3 is built from 16 residues. The CDR3 reads CASSTLVGGGANEQFF. The DNA of the CDR3 is TGTGCCAGCAGTACCCTGGTGGGCGGGGGGGCCAATGAGCAGTTCTTC.

The rearrangement joins TRBV27 to TRBJ1-5; D possibly corresponds to TRBD1 (5 bases). CDR1 MNHEY and CDR2 SMNVEV come from the germline V gene (reference sequence). V was clipped by 6 bases and J by 3 bases, with 12 bases between them. The CDR3 is 14 residues long. CDR3 nucleotides: TGTGCCAGCAGATCCGGGACGGTCAATCAGCCCCAGCATTTT. Translating it yields CASRSGTVNQPQHF.

The rearrangement uses TRBV5-5 and TRBJ1-1; tentative D call: TRBD1 (5 bases). The germline V gene encodes CDR1 SGHKS and CDR2 YYEKEE (reference sequence). V lost 4 bases and J lost 0, with 13 bases in between. This CDR3 is built from 15 residues. CDR3 sequence reads: CASSRGWGMNTEAFF. CDR3 DNA sequence: TGTGCCAGCAGCCGGGGCTGGGGGATGAACACTGAAGCTTTCTTT. The full variable domain, its missing parts supplied by reference TRBV5-5 and TRBJ1-1, is DAGVTQSPTHLIKTRGQQVTLRCSPISGHKSVSWYQQVLGQGPQFIFQYYEKEERGRGNFPDRFSARQFPNYSSELNVNALLLGDSALYLCASSRGWGMNTEAFFGQGTRLTVV.

The chain couples TRBV12-3 or TRBV12-4 to TRBJ2-7; 7 nucleotides match TRBD1. The V gene end was trimmed by 5 bases and the J gene end by 4 bases; junction bases not matched to a gene: 5. The CDR3 runs to 13 residues. CDR3 in amino acids: CASSKGQLYEQYF. Written as DNA, the CDR3 is TGTGCCAGCAGTAAGGGACAGCTGTACGAGCAGTACTTC.

In this sample, this clone turned up once. The chain combines TRBV11-2 with TRBJ2-5; D not certain. This CDR3 spans 11 amino acids. From germline, CDR1 is SGHAT and CDR2 FQNNGV. The V gene lost 5 bases and the J gene lost 6 bases, with 7 bases spanning the gap. CDR3 nucleotide sequence: TGTGCCAGCAGCACAAGTAAGACCCAGTACTTC. Protein sequence: CASSTSKTQYF.

This clone was seen only once. The chain combines TRBV9 with TRBJ2-3; 7 bases are shared with TRBD1. Germline lookup yields CDR1 SGDLS and CDR2 YYNGEE. The CDR3 has 15 amino acids. Trimming removed 4 bases from V and 2 bases from J; junction bases left unmatched: 7. CDR3 bases: TGTGCCAGCAGCCCCCATGGGACAGTCACAGATACGCAGTATTTT. Its translation: CASSPHGTVTDTQYF.

The chain combines TRBV5-1 with TRBJ2-1; D is unresolved. Trimming removed 0 bases at V and 5 bases at J, with 9 bases between. The CDR3 is 14 amino acids. Germline CDR1 and CDR2: SGHRS and YFSETQ. The CDR3 loop is CASSLAWQDNEQFF. DNA of the CDR3: TGCGCCAGCAGCTTGGCCTGGCAGGACAATGAGCAGTTCTTC.

The V and J genes are TRBV27 and TRBJ1-6; D remains unclear. Trimming removed 0 bases at V and 6 bases at J, with 6 bases between. Germline CDR1 and CDR2: MNHEY and SMNVEV (reference sequence). The CDR3 runs 14 residues. CDR3 sequence reads: CASSLSRGNSPLHF. CDR3 DNA: TGTGCCAGCAGTTTATCAAGAGGTAATTCACCCCTCCACTTT.

J is TRBJ1-2 and V is TRBV5-1, with 11 bases matching TRBD1. This CDR3 is built from 14 residues. V shed 4 bases, J shed 5 bases, and the junction held 4 bases outside the gene matches. Germline V lookup: CDR1 SGHRS, CDR2 YFSETQ. DNA for the CDR3: TGCGCCAGCAGCCCGGACAGGGGGCCTTATGGCTACACCTTC. Translating it yields CASSPDRGPYGYTF.

This clone appeared once. The chain links TRBV2 to TRBJ2-7; D assignment may be TRBD1 or TRBD2 (5 bases each). The CDR3 sequence is 14 residues long. Trimming left V 8 bases short and J 5 bases short, with 19 bases between. The germline gives CDR1 SNHLY, CDR2 FYNNEI. DNA for the CDR3: TGTGCCAGCCTCCCGGGGACCCGTGTCCACGAGCAGTACTTC. This gives the protein CASLPGTRVHEQYF.

This clone was detected once. This chain links TRBV6-6 with TRBJ1-6; no clear D. The CDR3 is made up of 15 amino acids. Trimming took 0 bases from V and 6 from J, leaving 9 bases between them. Germline-derived CDR1 and CDR2 are MNHNY and SVGAGI (reference sequence). CDR3 amino acids: CASSYSSRSNSPLHF. In nucleotides, the CDR3 is TGTGCCAGCAGTTACTCGTCCAGGAGTAATTCACCCCTCCACTTT.

The chain carries TRBV5-1 and TRBJ2-1; 8 bases fit TRBD1. The CDR3 runs 13 residues. Germline assignment: CDR1 SGHRS and CDR2 YFSETQ. Germline trimming cut 4 bases from V and 8 bases from J; bases unmatched to any gene: 5. CDR3 amino acids: CASSTDRVDEQFF. The CDR3 bases are TGCGCCAGCAGCACGGACAGGGTCGATGAGCAGTTCTTC. Based on the CDR3 plus reference TRBV5-1 and TRBJ2-1, the full variable domain is KAGVTQTPRYLIKTRGQQVTLSCSPISGHRSVSWYQQTPGQGLQFLFEYFSETQRNKGNFPGRFSGRQFSNSRSEMNVSTLELGDSALYLCASSTDRVDEQFFGPGTRLTVL.

V gene TRBV27 combines with J gene TRBJ1-2; D not certain. The V gene lost 6 bases and the J gene lost 2 bases, with 22 bases spanning the gap. CDR1 and CDR2 (germline): MNHEY, SMNVEV (reference sequence). CDR3 size: 17 residues. CDR3 nucleotide sequence: TGTGCCAGCAGCCCCACCCTGGGTCAACTCCGAAACTATGGCTACACCTTC. Its protein product is CASSPTLGQLRNYGYTF.

This chain links TRBV4-2 with TRBJ1-2; D ambiguous. There are 15 residues in the CDR3. The V gene lost 3 bases and the J gene lost 8 bases, with 19 bases spanning the gap. Germline V gene lookup returns CDR1 LGHNA and CDR2 YNFKEQ. This CDR3 reads CASSQAKGWGYGYTF. CDR3 sequence (DNA): TGTGCCAGCAGCCAGGCCAAAGGGTGGGGATACGGCTACACCTTC.

V gene TRBV12-3 or TRBV12-4 combines with J gene TRBJ1-1; no firm D call. V dropped 6 bases and J dropped 3 bases, with 8 bases sitting between them. CDR3 size: 12 residues. The CDR3 DNA reads as TGTGCCAGCAGGTTTCTCGACACTGAAGCTTTCTTT. Translation gives CASRFLDTEAFF.